The next 26 T cell receptor beta chains were all read from a single sample in a study of technical replicates of blood from a handful of donors. Clones were sequenced by immunoSEQ multiplex PCR, and TCRdb holds only the in-frame ones, with some missing. The sample includes 70,000 to 75,000 clones, approximately 95% of them seen just once. The sequencing input was T cells isolated from PBMCs. These receptors were taken from a human donor in good health.

The chain recombines TRBV14 with TRBJ1-1, with D possibly being TRBD1 (6 bases). The CDR3 sequence is 13 residues long. V lost 3 bases, J lost 4 bases, and 9 bases lay in between. Germline values: CDR1 SGHDN, CDR2 FVKESK. CDR3 residues: CASSQGASTEAFF. As DNA, the CDR3 is TGTGCCAGCAGCCAGGGGGCGAGCACTGAAGCTTTCTTT.

The chain combines TRBV5-5 with TRBJ2-3; D uncertain. Germline CDR1 and CDR2: SGHKS and YYEKEE (reference sequence). The ends were cut back, 1 base at V and 2 bases at J, with 11 bases in the middle. The CDR3 is 15 amino acids. The CDR3: CASSLLATHTDTQYF. In DNA form, the CDR3 reads TGTGCCAGCAGCTTGTTAGCAACCCACACAGATACGCAGTATTTT.

This clone was recorded only once. The chain combines TRBV2 with TRBJ2-3; TRBD2 matches 11 bases. The germline CDR1 and CDR2 sequences are SNHLY and FYNNEI. Losses at the gene ends were 7 bases for V and 9 bases for J; bases not matched to a gene: 18. The CDR3 covers 17 residues. CDR3 in amino acids: CASKSETSGGSGDTQYF. CDR3 in DNA: TGTGCCAGCAAGTCTGAAACTAGCGGGGGCTCAGGAGACACGCAGTATTTT.

The chain couples TRBV7-9 to TRBJ1-2, with 9 bases that match TRBD1. The length of the CDR3 is 13 residues. Germline-derived CDR1 and CDR2 are SEHNR and FQNEAQ (reference sequence). V trimming: 5 bases; J trimming: 6 bases; junction bases outside the gene matches: 4. The CDR3 DNA follows: TGTGCCAGCAGCACCCGGGACAGGGATGGCTACACCTTC. It codes for CASSTRDRDGYTF.

In this sample, this clone turned up once. The chain employs TRBV30 and TRBJ1-2; D is unresolved. The ends were cut back, 0 bases at V and 8 bases at J, with 7 bases in the middle. CDR1 GTSNPN and CDR2 SVGIG come from the germline V gene (reference sequence). The CDR3 is made up of 11 amino acids. The CDR3 sequence: CAWSVLRGYTF. The CDR3 coding sequence is TGTGCCTGGAGTGTACTAAGGGGCTACACCTTC.

The chain combines TRBV6-5 with TRBJ2-7, with 8 bases that match TRBD2. CDR3 size: 15 residues. CDR1 and CDR2 (germline): MNHEY, SVGAGI. J lost 6 bases, V lost 2 bases, and 9 bases had no gene match. This CDR3 is CASSYPRAGAGEQYF. The CDR3 bases are TGTGCCAGCAGTTACCCCAGAGCGGGAGCAGGCGAGCAGTACTTC.

The chain employs TRBV5-1 and TRBJ2-3; TRBD2 aligns across 9 bases. Looked up from germline, CDR1 is SGHRS and CDR2 is YFSETQ. This CDR3 comprises 16 residues. V gave up 0 bases and J gave up 0 bases; unmatched junction bases: 2. In DNA, the CDR3 is TGCGCCAGCAGCTTGGGACTAGCGGATAGCACAGATACGCAGTATTTT. Encoded protein: CASSLGLADSTDTQYF.

This clone has more than one count but fewer than ten. The chain employs TRBV6-6 and TRBJ1-1, with D uncertain. Trimming pared 2 bases from V and 4 bases from J, leaving 11 bases between. CDR3 size: 14 residues. Germline CDR1 MNHNY, CDR2 SVGAGI (reference sequence). CDR3 DNA sequence: TGTGCCAGCAGTTACAGTCCGGGTGCCACTGAAGCTTTCTTT. It translates to CASSYSPGATEAFF.

The chain uses TRBV28 and TRBJ2-1; 11 nucleotides line up with TRBD2. This CDR3 spans 16 amino acids. V gave up 5 bases and J gave up 1 base; unmatched junction bases: 4. Germline V CDR1 and CDR2: MDHEN, SYDVKM. CDR3 sequence reads: CASSQIAGGSYNEQFF. The CDR3 DNA reads as TGTGCCAGCAGTCAAATAGCGGGAGGGTCCTACAATGAGCAGTTCTTC.

There are a few counts of this clone. The J gene is TRBJ2-7, the V gene TRBV27; no firm D call. The CDR3 sequence is 12 residues long. The V and J ends lost 5 bases and 3 bases respectively, with 8 bases between them. CDR1 MNHEY and CDR2 SMNVEV come from the germline V gene (reference sequence). CDR3 coding DNA: TGTGCCAGCAGTCCCCCAGGCTACGAGCAGTACTTC. Its protein product is CASSPPGYEQYF.

This clone appeared once. The chain recombines TRBV11-2 with TRBJ2-7; no clear D. Germline assignment: CDR1 SGHAT and CDR2 FQNNGV. V dropped 3 bases and J dropped 6 bases, with 6 bases sitting between them. The length of the CDR3 is 11 residues. The CDR3 region is CASSFLFEQYF. The CDR3 DNA follows: TGTGCCAGCAGCTTTCTGTTCGAGCAGTACTTC.

The J gene is TRBJ1-2, the V gene TRBV2; 12 nucleotides agree with TRBD1. J gave up 3 bases and V 6 bases, and 14 bases lay outside the gene matches. CDR3 size: 18 residues. The germline V gene has CDR1 SNHLY and CDR2 FYNNEI. CDR3 sequence (DNA): TGTGCCAGCAGGCCACCTACCGGGACAGGGGGCACACACTATGGCTACACCTTC. Amino acids: CASRPPTGTGGTHYGYTF.

The chain couples TRBV27 to TRBJ2-1; perhaps TRBD1 as D (6 bases). Germline V gives CDR1 MNHEY, CDR2 SMNVEV (reference sequence). This CDR3 region has 16 residues. Trimming removed 5 bases at V and 2 bases at J, with 16 bases between. Here the CDR3 reads CASSLQGFSAYNEQFF. The CDR3 nucleotides are TGTGCCAGCAGTCTGCAGGGGTTTTCTGCCTACAATGAGCAGTTCTTC.

The chain is built from TRBV19 and TRBJ2-2, with D unclear. Germline loops: CDR1 LNHDA, CDR2 SQIVND (reference sequence). Trimming shortened V by 0 bases and J by 7 bases, and 12 bases separated the two germline ends. CDR3 size: 15 residues. CDR3 nucleotides: TGTGCCAGTAGTATAGACCCTTTGGCAGACGGGGAGCTGTTTTTT. Encoded protein: CASSIDPLADGELFF.

This clone was found a few times. This chain uses TRBV28 with TRBJ1-4; D gene uncertain. Trimming cost V 7 bases and J 11 bases, with 11 bases left between them. The germline gives CDR1 MDHEN, CDR2 SYDVKM. The CDR3 is made up of 11 amino acids. This CDR3 is CASTTTGKLFF. DNA of the CDR3: TGTGCCAGCACCACGACGGGGAAACTGTTTTTT.

The V gene is TRBV5-1, the J gene TRBJ1-3, with 7 bases lining up with TRBD1. The CDR3 consists of 15 residues. Germline CDR1 and CDR2: SGHRS and YFSETQ. V shed 0 bases, J shed 2 bases, and the junction held 2 bases outside the gene matches. In DNA form, the CDR3 reads TGCGCCAGCAGCTTGGCGACAGGGCCTGGAAACACCATATATTTT. This encodes CASSLATGPGNTIYF.

The chain uses TRBV15 and TRBJ2-3; tentative D call: TRBD2 (5 bases). CDR1 is LNHNV and CDR2 is YYDKDF in the germline V gene (reference sequence). The V gene lost 0 bases and the J gene lost 4 bases, with 17 bases spanning the gap. This CDR3 region has 17 residues. CDR3 sequence: CATSRDPGGPGADTQYF. The CDR3 DNA sequence: TGTGCCACCAGCAGAGATCCTGGCGGGCCTGGGGCAGATACGCAGTATTTT.

The V gene is TRBV7-9, the J gene TRBJ1-5; D ambiguous. The V end lost 1 base, the J end lost 6 bases, and 10 bases lay between the germline ends. Germline loops: CDR1 SEHNR, CDR2 FQNEAQ (reference sequence). The CDR3 runs 14 residues. The CDR3 DNA reads TGTGCCAGCAGCTTAGGCGGTGAGAGTCAGCCCCAGCATTTT. Translation gives CASSLGGESQPQHF.

The chain has TRBV9 and TRBJ2-1; no clear D gene. Germline CDR1 is SGDLS and CDR2 is YYNGEE. The CDR3 runs to 14 residues. The ends were cut back, 4 bases at V and 5 bases at J, with 13 bases in the middle. The CDR3 DNA reads as TGTGCCAGCAGCCCCAACGAGCAGGACAATGAGCAGTTCTTC. It codes for CASSPNEQDNEQFF.

The chain couples TRBV27 to TRBJ1-2; D perhaps matches TRBD1 (6 bases). V gave up 10 bases and J gave up 4 bases, with 22 bases separating them. The CDR3 runs 15 residues. Germline lookup yields CDR1 MNHEY and CDR2 SMNVEV (reference sequence). The CDR3 is CATLTSGRGTYGYTF. Written as DNA, the CDR3 is TGTGCCACCCTAACTTCTGGAAGGGGGACCTATGGCTACACCTTC.

The chain carries TRBV27 and TRBJ1-1; tentatively, D is TRBD1 (5 bases). This CDR3 has 14 residues. The germline V and J ends were trimmed by 3 bases and 5 bases, with 13 bases remaining between them. CDR1 is MNHEY, CDR2 SMNVEV, per germline (reference sequence). Here the CDR3 DNA reads TGTGCCAGCAGTTTGTGGGGGGGAAGGACTGAAGCTTTCTTT. Translation: CASSLWGGRTEAFF.

Note on this clone: The sample has other DNA sequences that encode this CDR3 too. The gene calls are TRBV28 and TRBJ1-2; TRBD1 matches 9 bases. Germline CDR1 MDHEN, CDR2 SYDVKM. CDR3 length equals 16 residues. J gave up 1 base and V 2 bases, and 5 bases lay outside the gene matches. The DNA of the CDR3 is TGTGCCAGCAGTTTACCGTCGGACAGGGGTAACTATGGCTACACCTTC. Translating gives CASSLPSDRGNYGYTF.

The chain joins TRBV7-2 to TRBJ2-7; 7 nucleotides align to TRBD2. The CDR3 sequence is 15 residues long. J was trimmed by 4 bases and V by 4 bases; bases with no gene match: 10. CDR1 and CDR2 (germline): SGHTA, FQGNSA. The CDR3 loop is CASSSGTTKPYEQYF. CDR3 nucleotide sequence: TGTGCCAGCAGCTCCGGGACTACGAAACCATACGAGCAGTACTTC.

The rearrangement joins TRBV6-5 to TRBJ2-5; TRBD1 matches at 8 bases. This CDR3 is 14 amino acids long. Germline loops: CDR1 MNHEY, CDR2 SVGAGI. V lost 6 bases to trimming and J lost 7 bases; unmatched junction nucleotides: 10. CDR3 protein: CASSRQGWIGTQYF. The CDR3 region has the DNA TGTGCCAGCAGCAGACAGGGGTGGATTGGGACCCAGTACTTC.

The gene calls are TRBV4-2 and TRBJ2-3; 8 nucleotides line up with TRBD2. The germline CDR1 and CDR2 sequences are LGHNA and YNFKEQ. With 4 bases clipped from V and 1 base from J, the junction kept 4 bases outside the gene matches. The CDR3 extends over 15 amino acids. Written as DNA, the CDR3 is TGTGCCAGCAGCCCGAGTAGCGGGGGCACAGATACGCAGTATTTT. Its protein is CASSPSSGGTDTQYF.

The chain employs TRBV28 and TRBJ1-4; a weak D match, TRBD1 (5 bases). Germline-derived CDR1 and CDR2 are MDHEN and SYDVKM. The germline V and J ends were trimmed by 4 bases and 5 bases, with 20 bases remaining between them. This CDR3 is 17 amino acids long. The CDR3 DNA reads as TGTGCCAGCAGTTCCCTGAGGAGGGGTAAAGCCAATGAAAAACTGTTTTTT. This codes for CASSSLRRGKANEKLFF.